A single sample is the source of the 14 T cell receptor beta chains below, sequenced in a study of identical twins. One entry per CDR3 protein results from TCRdb running MiXCR on the 5' RACE reads. The top ten hold more than 0.4% of the sample, which has approximately 550,000 distinct CDR3 sequences, around 24% seen once. These records were also assigned to another study, of yellow fever vaccine responses in identical twins.

The sample comprised CD4+ T cells sorted from blood. The receptors stem from a young woman in good health.

The chain combines TRBV4-1 with TRBJ2-5; D gene ambiguous. In germline, CDR1 is MGHRA, CDR2 YSYEKL. Trimming took off 4 bases at V and 5 bases at J, with 11 bases between the two ends. The CDR3 extends over 13 amino acids. CDR3 amino acids: CASSLLLGETQYF. CDR3 in DNA: TGCGCCAGCAGCCTTCTCCTAGGGGAGACCCAGTACTTC.

This clonotype was seen more than once but under ten times. The gene calls are TRBV12-3 or TRBV12-4 and TRBJ2-5; 7 bases match TRBD2. The V and J ends lost 6 bases and 5 bases, in that order; junction bases with no gene match: 6. CDR3 length: 13 residues. CDR3 protein: CASRGGMWETQYF. In nucleotides, the CDR3 is TGTGCCAGCAGGGGAGGGATGTGGGAGACCCAGTACTTC.

This clonotype was detected only a few times. The junction shows a germline mismatch at one end, possibly a read error. The chain employs TRBV24-1 and TRBJ2-1; tentatively, D is TRBD2 (5 bases). Germline V gives CDR1 KGHDR, CDR2 SFDVKD. The CDR3 length is 16 residues. CDR3 sequence reads: CATSDPDLDSNNEQFF. CDR3 bases: TGTGCCACCAGTGACCCGGACTTAGACTCCAACAATGAGCAGTTCTTC.

The rearrangement links TRBV5-1 to TRBJ2-3; D tentatively fits TRBD1 or TRBD2 (5 bases each). CDR3 length: 16 residues. Germline V lookup: CDR1 SGHRS, CDR2 YFSETQ. V dropped 3 bases and J dropped 4 bases, with 18 bases sitting between them. The CDR3 loop is CASSWDPRRSADTQYF. As DNA, the CDR3 is TGCGCCAGCAGCTGGGACCCGCGGAGGAGCGCAGATACGCAGTATTTT.

V gene TRBV9 combines with J gene TRBJ2-1, with D hard to call. Trimming pared 3 bases from V and 3 bases from J, leaving 13 bases between. The CDR3 is 15 residues long. Germline CDR1 SGDLS, CDR2 YYNGEE. The CDR3 sequence: CASSGTRTDYNEQFF. CDR3 bases: TGTGCCAGCAGCGGTACGCGAACCGACTACAATGAGCAGTTCTTC. Full variable domain (remainder filled in from reference TRBV9 and TRBJ2-1): DSGVTQTPKHLITATGQRVTLRCSPRSGDLSVYWYQQSLDQGLQFLIQYYNGEERAKGNILERFSAQQFPDLHSELNLSSLELGDSALYFCASSGTRTDYNEQFFGPGTRLTVL.

This clonotype was found a few times. The chain employs TRBV3-1 and TRBJ2-1; TRBD2 matches 8 bases. Germline lookup yields CDR1 LGHDT and CDR2 YNNKEL (reference sequence). V lost 4 bases to trimming and J lost 6 bases; unmatched junction nucleotides: 5. This CDR3 has 14 amino acids. As DNA, the CDR3 is TGTGCCAGCAGCCTCAGCGGGAGCGGCAATGAGCAGTTCTTC. Protein sequence: CASSLSGSGNEQFF.

The chain is built from TRBV20-1 and TRBJ1-2; D might be TRBD1 (6 bases). The CDR3 loop spans 13 amino acids. Germline values: CDR1 DFQATT, CDR2 SNEGSKA (reference sequence). The ends were cut back, 3 bases at V and 3 bases at J, with 11 bases in the middle. CDR3 amino acids: CSASVQGYYGYTF. In DNA form, the CDR3 reads TGCAGTGCTAGTGTACAGGGCTACTATGGCTACACCTTC.

V usage is TRBV10-3 and J usage is TRBJ2-2; 7 bases map to TRBD1. With 3 bases clipped from V and 8 bases from J, the junction kept 9 bases outside the gene matches. The V gene's germline CDR1 is ENHRY and CDR2 SYGVKD. This CDR3 is built from 15 residues. DNA of the CDR3: TGTGCCATCAGTGACTCGGACAGGTCTTCGGGGGAGCTGTTTTTT. This codes for CAISDSDRSSGELFF.

The rearrangement uses TRBV29-1 and TRBJ2-2, with TRBD2 as a possible D gene (5 bases). The germline V gene encodes CDR1 SQVTM and CDR2 ANQGSEA. This CDR3 has 15 amino acids. The V end lost 7 bases, the J end lost 0 bases, and 15 bases lay between the germline ends. The CDR3 nucleotides are TGCAGCGCGAGTAGACTAACTTCGAACACCGGGGAGCTGTTTTTT. Encoded protein: CSASRLTSNTGELFF.

There are a few counts of this clonotype. The rearrangement uses TRBV7-8 and TRBJ2-3; D might be TRBD1 or TRBD2, each matching 5 bases. Germline-derived CDR1 and CDR2 are SGHVS and FQNEAQ. Trimming cost V 4 bases and J 3 bases, with 11 bases left between them. The length of the CDR3 is 14 residues. The CDR3 sequence: CASSSLEGTDTQYF. CDR3 nucleotide sequence: TGTGCCAGCAGCTCGCTTGAGGGGACAGATACGCAGTATTTT. Looking up the rest from reference TRBV7-8 and TRBJ2-3 gives the full variable domain: GAGVSQSPRYKVAKRGQDVALRCDPISGHVSLFWYQQALGQGPEFLTYFQNEAQLDKSGLPSDRFFAERPEGSVSTLKIQRTQQEDSAVYLCASSSLEGTDTQYFGPGTRLTVL.

This clonotype has only a few counts. The rearrangement uses TRBV12-3 or TRBV12-4 and TRBJ1-2; D may be TRBD1 (5 bases). The CDR3 loop spans 12 amino acids. Deletions cut 6 bases from V and 8 bases from J, with 13 bases between. The CDR3 protein is CASRGDHSGYTF. The CDR3 bases are TGTGCCAGCAGGGGGGACCACTCGGGCTACACCTTC.

The V gene is TRBV7-8, the J gene TRBJ2-6; possibly TRBD1 for D (6 bases). The CDR3 extends over 17 amino acids. The ends were cut back, 3 bases at V and 1 base at J, with 13 bases in the middle. CDR1 is SGHVS, CDR2 FQNEAQ, per germline. The chain's CDR3 is CASSFVQGRSGANVLTF. The CDR3 DNA reads as TGTGCCAGCAGCTTCGTACAGGGTCGTTCTGGGGCCAACGTCCTGACTTTC.

The chain carries TRBV5-1 and TRBJ2-2; possibly TRBD2 for D (7 bases). CDR1 SGHRS and CDR2 YFSETQ come from the germline V gene. V shed 2 bases and J shed 3 bases, with 14 bases lying between them. CDR3 length: 16 residues. The CDR3 nucleotides read TGCGCCAGCAGCTTAACCGGGGGGCGGTACACCGGGGAGCTGTTTTTT. This sequence encodes CASSLTGGRYTGELFF.

In this sample, this clonotype turned up a few times. The rearrangement links TRBV5-1 to TRBJ2-7; D possibly corresponds to TRBD2 (6 bases). V dropped 0 bases and J dropped 1 base, with 14 bases sitting between them. CDR1 is SGHRS, CDR2 YFSETQ, per germline. This CDR3 has 16 residues. CDR3 bases: TGCGCCAGCAGCTTGGCTTTAGGGACTGCATCCTACGAGCAGTACTTC. It specifies CASSLALGTASYEQYF.